A selection of T cell receptor beta chains follows, all from one sample in a study of blood T cells in healthy people across ages. Using its own MiXCR run on the 5' RACE reads, TCRdb lists one record per CDR3 protein. The table includes roughly 560,000 distinct CDR3 sequences, about 24% detected once. The same data also went into a second study, on T cells of mothers and their children.

Sample: blood. The receptors here all came from a boy between 10 and 17 years old in good health. Both conserved end residues are part of each CDR3. D genes are given only for firm matches. Rows give clone size only sometimes, using once, few, many, or a class for an expanded clone.

.	15	TRBV11-2	.	TRBJ2-7	CASSLAGAAGDEQYF	TGTGCCAGCAGCTTAGCAGGGGCTGCTGGGGACGAGCAGTACTTC
once	16	TRBV6-1	TRBD1	TRBJ2-5	CASSPLLGQGEETQYF	TGTGCCAGCAGCCCTCTTTTGGGACAGGGTGAAGAGACCCAGTACTTC
.	15	TRBV20-1	TRBD1	TRBJ1-2	CSAYGQPEGAWGYTF	TGCAGTGCTTATGGTCAGCCGGAGGGGGCATGGGGCTACACCTTC
.	15	TRBV4-3	.	TRBJ1-2	CASSRTTGSEDGYTF	TGCGCCAGCAGCCGAACGACGGGGTCGGAAGATGGCTACACCTTC
.	14	TRBV20-1	.	TRBJ1-1	CSARGGCLSFEAFF	TGCAGTGCTAGGGGCGGCTGCCTTAGCTTTGAAGCTTTCTTT
.	15	TRBV5-1	TRBD1	TRBJ2-7	CASSERQGTHYEQYF	TGCGCCAGCAGCGAAAGACAGGGGACCCACTACGAGCAGTACTTC
.	14	TRBV5-1	TRBD2	TRBJ2-3	CASSPNTGGDTQFF	TGCGCCAGCAGCCCAAACACCGGGGGGGATACGCAGTTTTTT
.	14	TRBV5-1	.	TRBJ2-7	CASGHGTRNYEQYF	TGCGCCAGTGGCCACGGGACGCGAAATTACGAGCAGTACTTC
few	14	TRBV12-3/TRBV12-4	.	TRBJ1-4	CASSFRMDNEKLFF	TGTGCCAGCAGTTTTCGTATGGACAATGAAAAACTGTTTTTT
.	13	TRBV5-5	.	TRBJ2-7	CASSSRLAYEQYF	TGTGCCAGCAGCTCTCGCTTGGCCTACGAGCAGTACTTC
.	8	TRBV20-1	.	TRBJ1-2	CSASAYTF	TGCAGTGCTAGCGCCTACACCTTC
few	15	TRBV5-1	.	TRBJ1-6	CASSLGHRDNSPLHF	TGCGCCAGCAGCTTGGGGCACAGAGATAATTCACCCCTCCACTTT
few	13	TRBV29-1	TRBD1	TRBJ1-1	CSAQTGGGTEAFF	TGCAGCGCCCAGACAGGGGGCGGAACTGAAGCTTTCTTT
few	17	TRBV4-3	TRBD2	TRBJ2-5	CASSQDRRLASQGTQYF	TGCGCCAGCAGCCAAGATCGGCGACTAGCGTCTCAAGGGACCCAGTACTTC
few	17	TRBV28	.	TRBJ1-1	CASSLRTQGRTNTEAFF	TGTGCCAGCAGTCTTCGGACACAGGGAAGGACGAACACTGAAGCTTTCTTT
few	16	TRBV6-5	TRBD2	TRBJ2-3	CASSNPPAGRGDTQYF	TGTGCCAGCAGTAACCCCCCAGCGGGGAGAGGGGATACGCAGTATTTT
few	14	TRBV6-1	TRBD1	TRBJ1-2	CASSEDRGPHGYTF	TGTGCCAGCAGTGAAGACAGGGGCCCCCATGGCTACACCTTC
few	16	TRBV25-1	TRBD1	TRBJ1-2	CASSAPGQGVNYGYTF	TGTGCCAGCAGTGCACCGGGACAGGGAGTAAACTATGGCTACACCTTC
few	14	TRBV20-1	.	TRBJ2-4	CSANPRGGKNIQYF	TGCAGTGCTAACCCACGGGGAGGAAAAAACATTCAGTACTTC
.	14	TRBV29-1	TRBD2	TRBJ2-1	CSVGGSGGYNEQFF	TGCAGCGTTGGGGGTAGCGGGGGGTACAATGAGCAGTTCTTC
.	16	TRBV6-1	.	TRBJ1-5	CASSESVNRGNQPQHF	TGTGCCAGCAGTGAGTCGGTTAACAGGGGCAATCAGCCCCAGCATTTT
few	14	TRBV14	.	TRBJ1-1	CASSRSVSGTEAFF	TGTGCCAGCAGCCGATCGGTGTCTGGCACTGAAGCTTTCTTT
.	15	TRBV9	.	TRBJ2-1	CASSVGGAYGNEQFF	TGTGCCAGCAGCGTAGGGGGGGCGTACGGCAATGAGCAGTTCTTC
once	16	TRBV9	TRBD1	TRBJ1-2	CASSTLSRGQSYGYTF	TGTGCCAGCAGTACACTTTCCAGGGGGCAGAGCTATGGCTACACCTTC
few	11	TRBV24-1	TRBD1	TRBJ2-5	CVTSATGEQYF	TGTGTCACCTCTGCGACAGGGGAGCAGTACTTC
many	11	TRBV20-1	.	TRBJ2-1	CSARDYNEQFF	TGCAGTGCTAGGGACTACAATGAGCAGTTCTTC
.	14	TRBV7-2	.	TRBJ1-1	CASSPRAGKTEAFF	TGTGCCAGCAGCCCCCGGGCAGGCAAAACTGAAGCTTTCTTT
few	17	TRBV19	.	TRBJ1-5	CASSIDLWQYSNQPQHF	TGTGCCAGTAGTATAGATCTGTGGCAGTATAGCAATCAGCCCCAGCATTTT
many	14	TRBV2	TRBD1	TRBJ2-7	CASTPGQKVYEQYF	TGTGCCAGCACCCCGGGACAGAAAGTCTACGAGCAGTACTTC
.	16	TRBV4-3	.	TRBJ1-4	CASSQDRQGSREKLFF	TGCGCCAGCAGCCAAGACAGGCAGGGAAGTCGTGAAAAACTGTTTTTT
few	13	TRBV12-3/TRBV12-4	.	TRBJ2-3	CASRGTSRDTQYF	TGTGCCAGCAGAGGGACATCCCGAGATACGCAGTATTTT
many	15	TRBV20-1	TRBD1	TRBJ1-6	CSARDRDRDSSPLHF	TGCAGTGCTAGAGATCGAGACAGGGATAGTTCACCCCTCCACTTT
few	17	TRBV28	.	TRBJ2-1	CASSLLRVTRSYNEQFF	TGTGCCAGCAGTTTACTCAGGGTAACACGTTCCTACAATGAGCAGTTCTTC
few	14	TRBV6-2/TRBV6-3	TRBD1	TRBJ2-5	CASTRQGVGETQYF	TGTGCCAGCACCCGACAGGGGGTAGGCGAGACCCAGTACTTC
.	14	TRBV6-2/TRBV6-3	.	TRBJ1-5	CASRTPYSNQPQHF	TGTGCCAGCAGGACACCTTATAGCAATCAGCCCCAGCATTTT
few	11	TRBV3-1	TRBD2	TRBJ2-1	CASSQGLASVF	TGTGCCAGCAGCCAGGGACTAGCGAGCGTCTTC
.	15	TRBV5-1	TRBD2	TRBJ2-1	CASSPATSPINEQFF	TGCGCCAGCAGCCCCGCGACTAGCCCGATCAATGAGCAGTTCTTC
.	15	TRBV28	.	TRBJ1-5	CASSQRWDAIQPQHF	TGTGCCAGCAGCCAAAGATGGGACGCGATCCAGCCCCAGCATTTT
.	14	TRBV20-1	TRBD1	TRBJ2-2	CSARDRGEAGELFF	TGCAGTGCTAGGGACAGGGGAGAGGCCGGGGAGCTGTTTTTT
.	15	TRBV28	TRBD1	TRBJ2-3	CASSSQGASPTTQYF	TGTGCCAGCAGTTCACAGGGGGCCTCCCCCACTACGCAGTATTTT
once	16	TRBV27	.	TRBJ1-2	CASSLGLGQSDYGYTF	TGTGCCAGCAGTTTAGGTTTGGGACAAAGTGATTATGGCTACACCTTC
.	14	TRBV2	TRBD2	TRBJ2-7	CAIGWVSGGYEQYF	TGTGCCATCGGGTGGGTTAGCGGGGGCTACGAGCAGTACTTC
.	13	TRBV29-1	.	TRBJ2-7	CSVEMDRDYEQYF	TGCAGCGTTGAAATGGACAGAGACTACGAGCAGTACTTC
.	17	TRBV4-3	.	TRBJ1-3	CASSQEQGAFSGNTIYF	TGCGCCAGCAGCCAAGAGCAAGGGGCCTTCTCTGGAAACACCATATATTTT
few	14	TRBV7-3	TRBD2	TRBJ2-1	CASSLGVAGAEQFF	TGTGCCAGCAGCCTGGGGGTAGCGGGGGCCGAGCAGTTCTTC
many	11	TRBV2	.	TRBJ2-7	CASSERYEQYF	TGTGCCAGCAGTGAACGCTACGAGCAGTACTTC
.	16	TRBV5-1	TRBD1	TRBJ1-4	CASSLGQFTTNEKLFF	TGCGCCAGCAGCCTGGGACAGTTCACAACTAATGAAAAACTGTTTTTT
few	17	TRBV7-3	TRBD2	TRBJ2-5	CASSDNKGLAGQETQYF	TGTGCCAGCAGCGACAACAAAGGACTAGCGGGACAAGAGACCCAGTACTTC
.	13	TRBV6-5	.	TRBJ1-1	CTSSYSGSTEAFF	TGTACCAGCAGTTACTCGGGCAGCACTGAAGCTTTCTTT
.	15	TRBV2	TRBD2	TRBJ2-1	CASSAGTSGANEQFF	TGTGCCAGCAGTGCCGGGACTAGCGGGGCGAATGAGCAGTTCTTC
.	15	TRBV2	.	TRBJ2-3	CASSEGRLGTDTQYF	TGTGCCAGCAGTGAAGGCAGGTTGGGCACAGATACGCAGTATTTT
few	16	TRBV4-1	TRBD2	TRBJ2-7	CASSQGGVAGAYEQYF	TGCGCCAGCAGCCAAGGAGGGGTAGCGGGGGCCTACGAGCAGTACTTC
few	13	TRBV14	.	TRBJ1-2	CASSQSPGNGYTF	TGTGCCAGCAGCCAATCTCCGGGAAACGGCTACACCTTC